These T cell receptor beta chains were read from a single sample in a study of shared clonotypes between healthy human individuals. Sequencing was performed with immunoSEQ multiplex PCR; in TCRdb, only in-frame clones are kept and a portion is missing. The profile shows 1,500,000 or so clones, roughly 96% of them singletons. Specimen: naive CD4+ T cells sorted from blood. Receptor source: a man aged 25-40 years in good health. CDR3s include the opening cysteine and the closing phenylalanine or tryptophan. A D gene is named only where the DNA matches it firmly. Not all rows give a size; the values are once, few, many and, for expanded clones, a class.

j_gene | v_gene | len | abundance | d_gene | CDR3nt | CDR3aa
TRBJ2-5 | TRBV9 | 14 | NA | NA | TGTGCCAGCAGCGTAGGACTACAGCAAGAGACCCAGTACTTC | CASSVGLQQETQYF
TRBJ2-5 | TRBV5-1 | 16 | NA | NA | TGCGCCAGCAGCTTAATCGGGACTCTAATCCAAGAGACCCAGTACTTC | CASSLIGTLIQETQYF
TRBJ2-7 | TRBV30 | 14 | NA | NA | TGTGCCTGGAGTGTACGAGGGGGAGTAGACGAGCAGTACTTC | CAWSVRGGVDEQYF
TRBJ1-5 | TRBV18 | 16 | NA | NA | TGTGCCAGCTCACCACCTGGGACGGGTCAGGGGCAGCCCCAGCATTTT | CASSPPGTGQGQPQHF
TRBJ1-5 | TRBV7-9 | 18 | NA | NA | TGTGCCAGCATAGACAATAGGCTACCCGAATACAGCAATCAGCCCCAGCATTTT | CASIDNRLPEYSNQPQHF
TRBJ2-1 | TRBV27 | 14 | NA | TRBD2 | TGTGCCAGCAGTTTAGCGGGAGAACGCAATGAGCAGTTCTTC | CASSLAGERNEQFF
TRBJ2-3 | TRBV9 | 16 | NA | TRBD2 | TGTGCCAGCAGCCCAAGGGCGGGAGTCGGCACAGATACGCAGTATTTT | CASSPRAGVGTDTQYF
TRBJ2-2 | TRBV9 | 15 | NA | TRBD2 | TGTGCCAGCAGCGCAGCGGGAGTGAACACCGGGGAGCTGTTTTTT | CASSAAGVNTGELFF
TRBJ2-1 | TRBV9 | 15 | NA | NA | TGTGCCAGCAGCGTAAGATCGATTCAGGCCAATGAGCAGTTCTTC | CASSVRSIQANEQFF
TRBJ1-1 | TRBV2 | 13 | NA | NA | TGTGCCACCCGCGGGGGGTTGAACACTGAAGCTTTCTTT | CATRGGLNTEAFF
TRBJ1-5 | TRBV28 | 14 | NA | TRBD1 | TGTGCCAGCAATGAGGACAGGCCCGATCAGCCCCAGCATTTT | CASNEDRPDQPQHF
TRBJ1-5 | TRBV15 | 13 | NA | NA | TGTGCCACCAGCAGAGAGCGGTGGGGGACCCAGCATTTT | CATSRERWGTQHF
TRBJ2-1 | TRBV28 | 12 | NA | TRBD1 | TGTGCCAGCAGTAACAGGGGGCTGAAGCAGTTCTTC | CASSNRGLKQFF
TRBJ1-5 | TRBV19 | 14 | NA | TRBD1 | TGTGCCAGTAGTAAGGGACAGGGGAATCAGCCCCAGCATTTT | CASSKGQGNQPQHF
TRBJ2-1 | TRBV7-6 | 13 | NA | NA | TGTGCCAGCAGCAGGGACCAAGGAAATGAGCAGTTCTTC | CASSRDQGNEQFF
TRBJ2-7 | TRBV5-6 | 14 | NA | TRBD2 | TGTGCCAGCAGCCAGGGACTAGCTCTTTCCGAGCAGTACTTC | CASSQGLALSEQYF
TRBJ2-7 | TRBV10-3 | 12 | NA | NA | TGTGCCATCAGTGAGTCTAAGTACGAGCAGTACTTC | CAISESKYEQYF
TRBJ1-1 | TRBV4-1 | 11 | NA | NA | TGCGCCAGCAGCCAGAACACTGAAGCTTTCTTT | CASSQNTEAFF
TRBJ1-5 | TRBV28 | 14 | NA | NA | TGTGCCAGCAGTTTGTACGACGGCAATCAGCCCCAGCATTTT | CASSLYDGNQPQHF
TRBJ1-2 | TRBV6-1 | 15 | NA | NA | TGTGCCAGCAAGACGGGGGACGCCCTGAGCTATGGCTACACCTTC | CASKTGDALSYGYTF
TRBJ1-2 | TRBV5-1 | 14 | few | NA | TGCGCCAGCAGCCGCCCAGGGACTGGCTATGGCTACACCTTC | CASSRPGTGYGYTF
TRBJ2-3 | TRBV4-3 | 14 | NA | NA | TGCGCCAGCAGCCAAGGCCGGAACACAGATACGCAGTATTTT | CASSQGRNTDTQYF
TRBJ2-6 | TRBV28 | 16 | NA | NA | TGTGCCAGCAGGCGCCCGGGGCTCTCCGGGGCCAACGTCCTGACTTTC | CASRRPGLSGANVLTF
TRBJ2-1 | TRBV10-1 | 19 | NA | TRBD2 | TGCGCCAGCAGTGAAACAACGGGACTAGCGGGAGTTACCTACAATGAGCAGTTCTTC | CASSETTGLAGVTYNEQFF
TRBJ2-2 | TRBV7-6 | 17 | NA | TRBD1 | TGTGCCAGCAGCTTAGATCTCAGGGGGCGGTTCCCCGGGGAGCTGTTTTTT | CASSLDLRGRFPGELFF
TRBJ2-1 | TRBV30 | 12 | NA | NA | TGTGCCTGCACGGCCCCGCACAATGAGCAGTTCTTC | CACTAPHNEQFF
TRBJ1-1 | TRBV30 | 13 | NA | NA | TGTGCCTGGAGGGGCAACTCCAACGCTGAAGCTTTCTTT | CAWRGNSNAEAFF
TRBJ2-1 | TRBV11-2 | 16 | NA | TRBD2 | TGTGCCAGCAGCGCCCGGACTAGCGGAGGGTTGGATGAGCAGTTCTTC | CASSARTSGGLDEQFF
TRBJ2-7 | TRBV27 | 16 | NA | TRBD2 | TGTGCCAGCAGTTTCAAGGCGGGAGGGTTACCCTACGAGCAGTACTTC | CASSFKAGGLPYEQYF
TRBJ1-2 | TRBV6-5 | 15 | NA | NA | TGTGCCAGCAGTTCTGGGGGTGAAGGAAACTATGGCTACACCTTC | CASSSGGEGNYGYTF
TRBJ2-1 | TRBV29-1 | 13 | NA | NA | TGCAGCGTTGTGGTAAGCGCCTACAATGAGCAGTTCTTC | CSVVVSAYNEQFF
TRBJ2-7 | TRBV6-1 | 15 | NA | NA | TGTGCCAGCAGGGGGACCGGGACGAACTCCTACGAGCAGTACTTC | CASRGTGTNSYEQYF
TRBJ2-7 | TRBV28 | 15 | NA | TRBD2 | TGTGCCAGCAGTTTATACACGGGAGAACGGGGGGGGCAGTACTTC | CASSLYTGERGGQYF
TRBJ2-7 | TRBV6-6 | 15 | NA | TRBD2 | TGTGCCAGCAGGGACACTGGGGGGGTATCCTACGAGCAGTACTTC | CASRDTGGVSYEQYF
TRBJ2-1 | TRBV7-9 | 15 | NA | TRBD2 | TGTGCCAGCAGCTTGGTACTAGCGGATAACAATGAGCAGTTCTTC | CASSLVLADNNEQFF
TRBJ2-2 | TRBV28 | 14 | NA | NA | TGTGCCAGCAGTTCGGGGGGCTTCACCGGGGAGCTGTTTTTT | CASSSGGFTGELFF
TRBJ2-7 | TRBV10-3 | 12 | NA | TRBD2 | TGTGCCACGGGACTAGCGGGTTACGAGCAGTACTTC | CATGLAGYEQYF
TRBJ1-2 | TRBV18 | 15 | few | NA | TGTGCCAGCTCCCCGAGGGACTCCATTACAGGCGGCTACACCTTC | CASSPRDSITGGYTF
TRBJ1-3 | TRBV7-2 | 12 | NA | TRBD1 | TGTGCCAGCAGCTTAGTTACAGGGGCGGTATATTTT | CASSLVTGAVYF
TRBJ2-7 | TRBV5-1 | 12 | NA | NA | TGCGCCAGCAGCTTGGACACGTACGAGCAGTACTTC | CASSLDTYEQYF
TRBJ2-2 | TRBV7-2 | 14 | NA | NA | TGTGCCAGCAGCTTAGGAGGGACGGCCGGGGAGCTGTTTTTT | CASSLGGTAGELFF
TRBJ2-3 | TRBV7-9 | 16 | NA | TRBD1 | TGTGCCAGCAGCTCCAGGACAGGGGCAAGCACAGATACGCAGTATTTT | CASSSRTGASTDTQYF
TRBJ2-1 | TRBV7-2 | 17 | NA | TRBD2 | TGTGCCAGCAGCCGCGGACTAGCGAGAAGCTCCTACAATGAGCAGTTCTTC | CASSRGLARSSYNEQFF
TRBJ1-2 | TRBV6-6 | 12 | NA | NA | TGTGCCAGCAGCACCGGGACACTTGGCTACACCTTC | CASSTGTLGYTF
TRBJ2-3 | TRBV18 | 14 | once | NA | TGTGCCAGCTCACTCGGACAGAGCACAGATACGCAGTATTTT | CASSLGQSTDTQYF
TRBJ1-1 | TRBV21-1 | 15 | NA | NA | TGTGCCAGCAGCGGGTGCGGAGGGGGCAACTCTGGAGCTTTCTTT | CASSGCGGGNSGAFF
TRBJ1-3 | TRBV6-1 | 16 | once | NA | TGTGCCAGCAGTGAAGTGGGGCCTGACGCTGGAAACACCATATATTTT | CASSEVGPDAGNTIYF
TRBJ1-1 | TRBV25-1 | 11 | once | NA | TGTGCCAGTTTCAGAAACACTGAAGCTTTCTTT | CASFRNTEAFF
TRBJ1-5 | TRBV6-5 | 10 | few | NA | TGTGCCAGCGGCTATCAGCCCCAGCATTTT | CASGYQPQHF
TRBJ2-1 | TRBV25-1 | 15 | NA | TRBD2 | TGTGCCAGCAGCAAGGGACTAGCCACGGGGAATGAGCAGTTCTTC | CASSKGLATGNEQFF
TRBJ1-2 | TRBV6-5 | 14 | once | TRBD1 | TGTGCCAGCAGTTATTCGACAGGGGGGTGGGGCTACACCTTC | CASSYSTGGWGYTF
TRBJ1-5 | TRBV28 | 13 | NA | NA | TGTGCCAGCACGCGGACACAAAGTCAGCCCCAGCATTTT | CASTRTQSQPQHF